The clone carrying this T cell receptor beta chain was recorded at least ten times. The sample comes from a study of naive and memory T cell subsets. A UMI-containing oligonucleotide was joined by 3' ligation to the TCR cDNA template. The SP2 primer and nested alpha and beta constant region primers amplified ligated cDNA in four rounds. TCRdb used MiXCR to reprocess the 5' RACE reads, holding one entry per CDR3 protein. The repertoire holds about 32,000 distinct CDR3 sequences, with over 15% as singletons. In germline, CDR1 is DFQATT, CDR2 SNEGSKA (reference sequence). The CDR3 has 12 residues. V was shortened by 4 bases and J by 5 bases, with 11 bases between the two germline ends.

This TCR derives from a female donor in good health. J is TRBJ1-1 and V is TRBV20-1; D is unclear. This CDR3 reads CSAKQATTEAFF. CDR3 nucleotide sequence: TGCAGTGCTAAACAAGCAACTACTGAAGCTTTCTTT.